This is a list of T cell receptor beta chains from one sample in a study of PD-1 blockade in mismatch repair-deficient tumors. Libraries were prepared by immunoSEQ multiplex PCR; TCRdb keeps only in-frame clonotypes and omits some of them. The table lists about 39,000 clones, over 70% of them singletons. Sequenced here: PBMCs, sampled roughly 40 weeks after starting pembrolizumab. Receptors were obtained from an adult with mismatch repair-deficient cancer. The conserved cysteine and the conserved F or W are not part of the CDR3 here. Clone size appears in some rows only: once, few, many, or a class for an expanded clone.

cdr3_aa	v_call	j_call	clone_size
ASSPTQRVEQF	TRBV18	TRBJ2-1	.
ASSRGGGGETQY	TRBV7-9	TRBJ2-5	once
ARRFNPRTKTSGRADTQY	TRBV5-3	TRBJ2-3	.
ASSLVVAGVQETQY	TRBV7-6	TRBJ2-5	.
ASSLGTSGRASSYNEQF	TRBV7-9	TRBJ2-1	.
ASSVSWGRLNGYT	TRBV28	TRBJ1-2	.
ASSYDTTGVGKLF	TRBV18	TRBJ1-4	.
ASSRQYTEAF	TRBV11-2	TRBJ1-1	.
ASSVALLADTQY	TRBV9	TRBJ2-3	.
ASSLGGSRNEQF	TRBV11-3	TRBJ2-1	.
ASSPGGYEQY	TRBV11-3	TRBJ2-7	few
ASSQASGSSIYNEQF	TRBV4-1	TRBJ2-1	.
ASSDSMIAGGRWGEAF	TRBV6-4	TRBJ1-1	.
ASRTSGDGKLF	TRBV5-1	TRBJ1-4	.
ASRPERDSPAVEQF	TRBV5-4	TRBJ2-1	few
ASSARTGAGNQPQH	TRBV2	TRBJ1-5	.
ASSPGTSGSLSYEQY	TRBV5-4	TRBJ2-7	.
ASSAQQGAGETQY	TRBV10-2	TRBJ2-5	once
ASSQGTSGIRNTGELF	TRBV14	TRBJ2-2	.
ASSLKMHRDSYGYT	TRBV13	TRBJ1-2	.
ASWDRNTDTQY	TRBV28	TRBJ2-3	.
ANRQGLSTDTQY	TRBV6-1	TRBJ2-3	.
ARTGLSDTQY	TRBV21-1	TRBJ2-3	.
ASSLVPVGSYNEQF	TRBV5-1	TRBJ2-1	once
ASSPDRNYGYT	TRBV7-3	TRBJ1-2	few
ASSQGTAKNEQY	TRBV7-9	TRBJ2-7	.
ASSQVLAGKQETQY	TRBV4-2	TRBJ2-5	.
ASSFRGAYGYT	TRBV5-4	TRBJ1-2	.
ASSFGMGTEAF	TRBV5-1	TRBJ1-1	.
ASSPPGTGAYEQY	TRBV11-1	TRBJ2-7	.
ASSLLAGGPSYNEQF	TRBV7-9	TRBJ2-1	.
ASSPQGSAEAF	TRBV18	TRBJ1-1	.
ASSIEAGSYNEQF	TRBV19	TRBJ2-1	.
ASSWGGADTEAF	TRBV5-1	TRBJ1-1	.
ASSSITGTGNNEQF	TRBV11-2	TRBJ2-1	.
ASSLEVAREVDTQY	TRBV5-1	TRBJ2-3	.
ASSPQYNEQF	TRBV11-3	TRBJ2-1	.
ASSFGQGYGETQY	TRBV7-9	TRBJ2-5	.
ASGLVVGQGFQPQH	TRBV12-5	TRBJ1-5	.
ASSLLTPSSGNTIY	TRBV28	TRBJ1-3	.
ASSSVGQGRGNTGELF	TRBV7-6	TRBJ2-2	.
ASSRQGNTEAF	TRBV19	TRBJ1-1	.
ASSQVLSSGTYEQY	TRBV4-2	TRBJ2-7	few
ASSIYWRGGNEQF	TRBV19	TRBJ2-1	.
ASSRPTGPYGYT	TRBV4-1	TRBJ1-2	.
ASSSQGLAGYNEQF	TRBV13	TRBJ2-1	.
ASSLDSSNTGELF	TRBV28	TRBJ2-2	.
ASSNGQYGGYT	TRBV6-5	TRBJ1-2	.
ASSRTANTEAF	TRBV7-9	TRBJ1-1	once
ASSSPLGAGPYEQY	TRBV28	TRBJ2-7	.
ASSETAAVNEKLF	TRBV6-1	TRBJ1-4	.